This T cell receptor (beta chain) was recorded in a study of T cells in Graves' hyperthyroidism and ophthalmopathy (dated by TCRdb to between 2018 and 2021). Looking at the study overall: Peripheral blood was sampled at the time of initial diagnosis, prior to any treatment. The paper reports TCR Vbeta CDR3 sequencing of some 140 peripheral blood samples: some 44 ophthalmopathy, roughly 74 hyperthyroidism and approximately 17 progressor patients. In more than 5 Graves' hyperthyroidism patients, the study also compared T-cell repertoires from thyroid tissue with T-cell repertoires from blood. The 100 discovery patients were randomly split 7:3 into training and test sets. A discovery cohort of 95 to 100 patients, roughly 43 with Graves' ophthalmopathy and 57 with stable Graves' hyperthyroidism, was used to find distinguishing TCR V-J signatures. An independent validation cohort of 18 to 20 hyperthyroidism patients and 15 or so patients who later progressed to ophthalmopathy tested prospective prediction of ophthalmopathy. After blood sampling, hyperthyroidism patients were treated with methimazole at a starting dose of 30 mg daily, and ophthalmopathy patients were treated with high-dose intravenous methylprednisolone. What the study reported, not specific to this receptor: Most expanded thyroid clonotypes (frequency above 0.001) were also found in blood, which suggests that blood repertoires may mirror thyroid immune responses. In validation, the model predicted progression to ophthalmopathy a median of approximately 6.3 months before onset, with approximately 71% sensitivity and 72.22% specificity. Sample size was not statistically predetermined, and blinding of investigators to group allocation was not performed. A model built on a 13 V-J signature distinguished ophthalmopathy from stable hyperthyroidism, reaching around 90% sensitivity and under 84% specificity in cross-validation and 80%/75% in testing.

Moderately to severely active disease, a Clinical Activity Score of at least 3, a NOSPECS grade of at least 4, and a duration under 3 months were present in ophthalmopathy patients. Exclusion was applied to patients with uncontrolled infections, other autoimmune diseases, pregnancy or lactation. Clinical symptoms, serum thyroxine and TRAb, thyroid ultrasound, and orbital computed tomography formed the basis for the diagnoses. Ficoll-Paque density gradient centrifugation was used to isolate PBMCs from approximately 11 ml of fresh peripheral blood. Total RNA was extracted with Trizol reagent, and quality was checked on an Agilent 2100 Bioanalyzer. With regard to this clonotype: The antigen it binds to is not known. No base-level quality is on record; no much larger clone is a single base apart.

TCR beta CDR3 regions were amplified from RNA transcripts. The TCR CDR3 was subjected to a first round of RT-PCR using the HTBI primer set and the Qiagen OneStep RT-PCR kit. Libraries were constructed in a second round of multiplex PCR, after which size selection and purification were carried out. The libraries were sequenced on an Illumina HiSeq2000 using paired-end 100 bp reads. Processing in the source paper ran as follows. SOAPnuke was used to process the raw data, with reads discarded if the reads contained adapters or uncalled bases, had a mean Phred below 15, or lacked an exact constant-primer or identifier match. High-quality paired reads were merged with COPE v1.2.5, and unique nucleotide sequences were defined as clonotypes. MiTCR v1.1 was used to align clonotypes to the IMGT TRBV, TRBD and TRBJ reference segments. The analysis included only V-J combinations with a frequency above 0.0001, which together covered roughly 99% of the repertoires. A TCS score was defined as the ratio of F50 (clonal expansion) to E x V (chaos), with BLOSUM62-based TCRdist applied between CDR3 peptides within each V-J. Welch's t-statistics and random forest reduced several hundred V-J features to 13, which were used in a naive Bayes classifier (R e1071). TCRdb trimmed public reads at Q25 via fastp, called clones via MiXCR and kept in-frame beta chains. Rows with a matching CDR3 protein are joined into one entry that keeps the most common DNA and genes. In this record, the V and J calls reflect TCRdb's handling and not the investigators' own analysis. The sample table lists hundreds of thousands of distinct CDR3 sequences, approximately 14% of them with a count of one. Of the sample, about 13% is held by the ten largest clones.

Deletion took 2 bases off V and 0 bases off J, with a span of 14 bases between the germline ends. From cysteine to phenylalanine, the CDR3 is 17 amino acids long. The only DNA kept is the CDR3, 51 bases in frame from the first base. CDR1 SGHRS and CDR2 YFSETQ were looked up in the germline V gene. The sample consisted of blood. The sequence joins TRBV5-1 to TRBJ2-2; the D region possibly corresponds to TRBD2 (6 bases align). The source is a man younger than 35 with Graves' ophthalmopathy. The DNA sequence is given as TGCGCCAGCAGCTTATGGGGGGACCCCTCGAACACCGGGGAGCTGTTTTTT. Its translation is CASSLWGDPSNTGELFF. With all but the CDR3 taken from the reference TRBV5-1 and TRBJ2-2 genes, the full variable domain is: KAGVTQTPRYLIKTRGQQVTLSCSPISGHRSVSWYQQTPGQGLQFLFEYFSETQRNKGNFPGRFSGRQFSNSRSEMNVSTLELGDSALYLCASSLWGDPSNTGELFFGEGSRLTVL.